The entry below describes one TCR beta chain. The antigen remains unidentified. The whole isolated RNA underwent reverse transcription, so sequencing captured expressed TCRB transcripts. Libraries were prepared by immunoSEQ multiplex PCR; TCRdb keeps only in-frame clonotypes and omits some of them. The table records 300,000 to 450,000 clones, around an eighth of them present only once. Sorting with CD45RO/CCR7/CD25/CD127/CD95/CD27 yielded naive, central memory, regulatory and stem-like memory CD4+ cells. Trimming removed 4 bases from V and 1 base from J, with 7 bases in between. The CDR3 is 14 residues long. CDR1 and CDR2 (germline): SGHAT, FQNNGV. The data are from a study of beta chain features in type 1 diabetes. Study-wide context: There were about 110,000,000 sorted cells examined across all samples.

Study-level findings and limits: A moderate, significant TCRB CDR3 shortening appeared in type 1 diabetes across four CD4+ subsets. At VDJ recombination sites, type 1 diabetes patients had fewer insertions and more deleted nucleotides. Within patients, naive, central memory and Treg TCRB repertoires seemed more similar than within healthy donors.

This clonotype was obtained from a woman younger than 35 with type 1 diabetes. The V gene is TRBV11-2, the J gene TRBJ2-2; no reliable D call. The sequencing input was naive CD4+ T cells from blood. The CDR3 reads CASSSQENTGELFF. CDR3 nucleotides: TGTGCCAGCAGCTCTCAGGAGAACACCGGGGAGCTGTTTTTT.